Below are 8 T cell receptor beta chains sequenced from a single sample in a study of shared clonotypes between healthy human individuals. TCRdb's table, derived via immunoSEQ multiplex PCR, lists solely in-frame clones and lacks some. The sample gives 2 million to 2.5 million clones, just under 95% of which show up once; around 0.35% is in the top ten. Sequencing was performed on naive CD4+ T cells from PBMCs. The subset: CD45RA+ positively selected. All receptors come from a man between 18 and 29 years old in good health. Some clones in this sample may be carry-over from other donors' samples.

The J gene is TRBJ2-7, the V gene TRBV9; 14 bases are a match to TRBD2. Germline V gene lookup returns CDR1 SGDLS and CDR2 YYNGEE. Unmatched junction bases numbered 6, after V lost 1 base and J lost 3 bases. CDR3 size: 17 residues. The CDR3 sequence is CASSVSPGLAGGYEQYF. In DNA form, the CDR3 reads TGTGCCAGCAGCGTATCCCCCGGACTAGCGGGAGGCTACGAGCAGTACTTC. The full variable domain, in which reference TRBV9 and TRBJ2-7 provide the parts outside the CDR3, is DSGVTQTPKHLITATGQRVTLRCSPRSGDLSVYWYQQSLDQGLQFLIQYYNGEERAKGNILERFSAQQFPDLHSELNLSSLELGDSALYFCASSVSPGLAGGYEQYFGPGTRLTVT.

This chain uses TRBV4-1 with TRBJ1-1; TRBD1 matches 7 bases. J gave up 5 bases and V 3 bases, and 9 bases lay outside the gene matches. The CDR3 has 15 amino acids. The V gene's germline CDR1 is MGHRA and CDR2 YSYEKL. For the CDR3, the DNA is TGCGCCAGCAGCCAGGAGACAGGGAGAACGACTGAAGCTTTCTTT. This sequence encodes CASSQETGRTTEAFF.

CDR3 residues: CASSLGAGGYGYTF. The CDR3 nucleotides are TGTGCCAGCAGCTTAGGGGCAGGAGGGTATGGCTACACCTTC. This chain links TRBV7-9 with TRBJ1-2; D remains unclear. Per germline, CDR1 SEHNR and CDR2 FQNEAQ (reference sequence). This CDR3 has 14 residues. V lost 1 base, J lost 5 bases, and 11 bases lay in between.

V is TRBV19 and J is TRBJ1-4; D is perhaps TRBD1 (5 bases). The V gene's germline CDR1 is LNHDA and CDR2 SQIVND (reference sequence). V shed 9 bases and J shed 5 bases, with 16 bases lying between them. This CDR3 contains 14 residues. CDR3 bases: TGTGCCAGCCTGGAGGGGACGGTCAATGAAAAACTGTTTTTT. This translates into CASLEGTVNEKLFF.

A note on this clone: This sample includes further DNA sequences coding for the same CDR3. The chain carries TRBV7-3 and TRBJ2-2; D ambiguous. Germline-derived CDR1 and CDR2 are SGHTA and FQGTGA. V lost 4 bases to trimming and J lost 3 bases, with 3 bases between them. The CDR3 has 12 amino acids. The CDR3 loop reads CASSSYTGELFF. CDR3 DNA sequence: TGTGCCAGCAGCTCCTACACCGGGGAGCTGTTTTTT.

The chain has TRBV6-5 and TRBJ2-1; D assignment may be TRBD1 or TRBD2 (5 bases each). The ends were cut back, 0 bases at V and 8 bases at J, with 8 bases in the middle. CDR1 is MNHEY and CDR2 is SVGAGI in the germline V gene. CDR3 length equals 13 residues. CDR3 protein: CASSYSPGHEQFF. The CDR3 coding sequence is TGTGCCAGCAGTTACTCTCCGGGGCATGAGCAGTTCTTC.

In the case of this clone: Within the sample, other DNA sequences also encode this same CDR3. This chain links TRBV6-5 with TRBJ1-3; D not certain. This CDR3 region has 15 residues. Germline-derived CDR1 and CDR2 are MNHEY and SVGAGI. V was clipped by 0 bases and J by 3 bases, with 9 bases between them. Here the CDR3 reads CASSYSGAGGNTIYF. DNA for the CDR3: TGTGCCAGCAGTTACTCTGGAGCAGGTGGAAACACCATATATTTT.

The V and J genes are TRBV18 and TRBJ2-7, with 8 bases fitting TRBD1. This CDR3 is built from 15 residues. The germline gives CDR1 KGHSH, CDR2 LQKENI. V was clipped by 1 base and J by 5 bases; unmatched bases: 7. The chain's CDR3 is CASSPRGQGADEQYF. CDR3 sequence (DNA): TGTGCCAGCTCACCACGAGGTCAGGGGGCCGACGAGCAGTACTTC.